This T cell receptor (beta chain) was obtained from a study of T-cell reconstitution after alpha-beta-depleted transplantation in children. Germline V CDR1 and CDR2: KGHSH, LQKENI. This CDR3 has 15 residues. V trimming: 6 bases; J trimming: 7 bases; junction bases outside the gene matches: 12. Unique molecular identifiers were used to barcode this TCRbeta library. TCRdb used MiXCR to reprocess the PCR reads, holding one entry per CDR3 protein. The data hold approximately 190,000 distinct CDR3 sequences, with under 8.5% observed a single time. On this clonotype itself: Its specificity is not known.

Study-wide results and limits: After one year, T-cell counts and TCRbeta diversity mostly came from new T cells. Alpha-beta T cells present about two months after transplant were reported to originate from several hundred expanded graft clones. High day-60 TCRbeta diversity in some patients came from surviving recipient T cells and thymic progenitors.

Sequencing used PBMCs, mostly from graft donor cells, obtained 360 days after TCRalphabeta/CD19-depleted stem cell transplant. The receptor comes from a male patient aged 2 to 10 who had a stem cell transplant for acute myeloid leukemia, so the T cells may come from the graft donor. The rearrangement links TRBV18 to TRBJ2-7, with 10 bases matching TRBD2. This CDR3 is CASSLTSGTSREQYF. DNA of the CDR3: TGTGCCAGCTCCCTAACTAGCGGGACGTCGCGAGAGCAGTACTTC.